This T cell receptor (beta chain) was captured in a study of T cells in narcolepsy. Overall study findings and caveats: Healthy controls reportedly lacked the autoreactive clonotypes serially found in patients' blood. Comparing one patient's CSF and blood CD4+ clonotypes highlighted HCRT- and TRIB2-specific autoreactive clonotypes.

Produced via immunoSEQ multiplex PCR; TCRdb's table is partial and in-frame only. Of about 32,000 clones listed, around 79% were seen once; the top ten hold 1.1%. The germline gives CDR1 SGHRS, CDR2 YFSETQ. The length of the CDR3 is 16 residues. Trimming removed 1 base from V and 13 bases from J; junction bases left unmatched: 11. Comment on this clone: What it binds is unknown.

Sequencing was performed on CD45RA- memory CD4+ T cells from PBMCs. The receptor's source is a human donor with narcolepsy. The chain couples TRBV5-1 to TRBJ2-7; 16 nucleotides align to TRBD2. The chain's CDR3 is CASSLNAGTSGRAQYF. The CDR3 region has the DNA TGCGCCAGCAGCTTGAACGCCGGGACTAGCGGGAGGGCGCAATACTTC.